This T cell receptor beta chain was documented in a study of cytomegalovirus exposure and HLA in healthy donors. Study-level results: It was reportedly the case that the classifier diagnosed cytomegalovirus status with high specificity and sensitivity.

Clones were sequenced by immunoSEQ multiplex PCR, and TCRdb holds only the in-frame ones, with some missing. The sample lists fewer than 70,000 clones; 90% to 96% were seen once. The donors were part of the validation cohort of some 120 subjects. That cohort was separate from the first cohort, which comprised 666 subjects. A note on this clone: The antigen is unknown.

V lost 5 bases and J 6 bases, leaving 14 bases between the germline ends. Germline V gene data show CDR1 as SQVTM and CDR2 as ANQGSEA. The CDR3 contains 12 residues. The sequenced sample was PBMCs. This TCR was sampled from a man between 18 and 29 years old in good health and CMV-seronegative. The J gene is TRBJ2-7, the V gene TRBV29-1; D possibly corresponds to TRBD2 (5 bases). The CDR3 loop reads CSVRARRGEQYF. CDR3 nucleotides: TGCAGCGTTAGGGCCCGCCGGGGCGAGCAGTACTTC.